A single sample is the source of the 6 T cell receptor beta chains below, sequenced in a study of CD4 T cells in relation to SARS-CoV-2 and coronaviruses. The unexposed donors gave CD4+ T cells in about 2011-2018, prior to COVID-19. The repertoire was sequenced with immunoSEQ multiplex PCR; TCRdb's copy has only in-frame clones and lacks some. The table records 60,000 to 80,000 clones, around 86% of them present only once. Sequencing input: memory CD4+ T cells from PBMCs. Every receptor here comes from a human donor in good health.

The rearrangement links TRBV12-3 or TRBV12-4 to TRBJ1-5, with D unclear. CDR3 length equals 13 residues. Trimming removed 4 bases from V and 1 base from J, with 5 bases in between. The chain's CDR3 is CASSWVSNQPQHF. The CDR3 DNA sequence: TGTGCCAGCAGTTGGGTAAGCAATCAGCCCCAGCATTTT.

The table lists this clone with a few counts. This chain links TRBV19 with TRBJ2-3, with 8 bases lining up with TRBD1. The V segment lost 4 bases and the J segment 3 bases; nucleotides outside the gene matches: 9. The CDR3 covers 16 residues. CDR1 and CDR2 (germline): LNHDA, SQIVND (reference sequence). The chain's CDR3 is CASSNTGGDGTDTQYF. CDR3 bases: TGTGCCAGTAGTAACACAGGGGGTGATGGAACAGATACGCAGTATTTT.

The rearrangement links TRBV4-2 to TRBJ2-3; D might be TRBD1 or TRBD2, each matching 5 bases. Trimming pared 4 bases from V and 6 bases from J, leaving 8 bases between. Germline CDR1 reads LGHNA; CDR2 reads YNFKEQ. This CDR3 contains 12 residues. In DNA, the CDR3 is TGTGCCAGCAGCCTCAGGGAGGATACGCAGTATTTT. This codes for CASSLREDTQYF.

The chain recombines TRBV6-6 with TRBJ2-7; 8 nucleotides align to TRBD2. Germline V gene sequence: CDR1 MNHNY, CDR2 SVGAGI (reference sequence). V gave up 4 bases and J gave up 0 bases; unmatched junction bases: 5. The CDR3 runs 15 residues. In DNA form, the CDR3 reads TGTGCCAGCAGTTGGCGCGGGAGGCCCTCCTACGAGCAGTACTTC. Translated, it gives CASSWRGRPSYEQYF.

V and J are TRBV5-6 and TRBJ1-1; no reliable D call. CDR3 length: 16 residues. V lost 0 bases and J 0 bases, leaving 12 bases between the germline ends. The V gene's germline CDR1 is SGHDT and CDR2 YYEEEE. CDR3 DNA sequence: TGTGCCAGCAGCTTGGATTTGCAGGCGGTGAACACTGAAGCTTTCTTT. This gives the protein CASSLDLQAVNTEAFF.

The gene calls are TRBV10-3 and TRBJ2-5; 12 nucleotides agree with TRBD2. The CDR3 has 17 amino acids. Germline-derived CDR1 and CDR2 are ENHRY and SYGVKD. With V trimmed by 3 bases and J by 5 bases, 10 bases remained unmatched. CDR3 amino acids: CAISDLAGGHGVETQYF. In DNA form, the CDR3 reads TGTGCCATCAGTGATCTAGCGGGGGGGCATGGGGTGGAGACCCAGTACTTC.